This T cell receptor (beta chain) comes out of a study of early T cells in non-severe SARS-CoV-2 infection. The wider study: Sequencing of bulk RNA from unsorted whole blood was done, without chain pairing. General study points: Matches to VDJdb favored anti-spike CD8 responses and missed private and CD4 specificities.

Researchers attached unique molecular identifiers to individual cDNA molecules. TCRdb called the 5' RACE reads again in MiXCR, with one record for every CDR3 protein. This table holds tens of thousands of distinct CDR3 sequences, about 10% found once. This clonotype was recorded at least ten times. The target antigen is unknown. Sequenced input: whole blood. The source is an adult who was a healthcare worker with PCR-confirmed SARS-CoV-2 infection or an uninfected control (not recorded which).

The CDR3 coding sequence is TGTGCCAGCTCACCACCGAGCTCCTACAATGAGCAGTTCTTC. Translating it yields CASSPPSSYNEQFF. The V gene is TRBV18, the J gene TRBJ2-1; D is ambiguous. V lost 0 bases and J 0 bases, leaving 3 bases between the germline ends. Germline CDR1 reads KGHSH; CDR2 reads LQKENI. This CDR3 has 14 amino acids.